This T cell receptor (beta chain) comes out of a study of cytomegalovirus exposure and HLA in healthy donors. The wider study: Previous work identified some 120 million unique TCR beta sequences from 150 million to 200 million T cells. Whole-study results and caveats: Some public TCRs appeared in many individuals, while most sequences were rare. The authors considered a cluster of highly shared sequence variants likely to be a sequencing artifact. It was taken for granted in presence/absence analyses that sequencing depth across donors was roughly uniform.

Worth noting for this clone: No antigen is known for it.

13 Jbeta primers and 60 Vbeta primers were used for the PCR. The protocol was immunoSEQ multiplex PCR, while the TCRdb copy is restricted to in-frame clones and leaves out a portion. The sample has 100,000 to 150,000 clones; 80% to 85% are singletons. CDR1 is SEHNR, CDR2 FQNEAQ, per germline (reference sequence). V was pared by 1 base and J by 2 bases, with 8 bases between. CDR3 length: 14 amino acids. The rearrangement uses TRBV7-9 and TRBJ1-2; D might be TRBD1 (5 bases). The sequence was collected from a man aged 30-40 years in good health and CMV-seronegative. Sequencing was carried out using PBMCs. CDR3 DNA: TGTGCCAGCAGCTTAGTCCCAGGGAACTATGGCTACACCTTC. Translated, it gives CASSLVPGNYGYTF.